The 5 T cell receptor beta chains below were found in one sample sequenced in a study of T cell repertoires in cytomegalovirus infection. These receptors' antigens are unknown. TCRdb re-called the reads with MiXCR, one entry per CDR3 protein. The table lists fewer than 1,000,000 distinct CDR3 sequences, under 40% of them singletons. Here the sequenced sample was cultured CD8+ T cells from PBMCs, taken from culture after CMV antigen stimulation. Receptors were obtained from a human donor in good health (CMV status not recorded). Some clones in this sample may be carry-over from other donors' samples.

This chain uses TRBV12-3 or TRBV12-4 with TRBJ1-1, with D perhaps matching TRBD1 (6 bases). V was clipped by 6 bases and J by 0 bases, with 29 bases between them. This CDR3 has 20 amino acids. The CDR3 nucleotides read TGTGCCAGCAGGAGTTTATTCCCCTACAGGGACGCAATAATGAACACTGAAGCTTTCTTT. Translation: CASRSLFPYRDAIMNTEAFF.

This clonotype turned up a few times. The chain combines TRBV6-5 with TRBJ2-4, with D tentatively TRBD2 (6 bases). The length of the CDR3 is 14 residues. Trimming removed 0 bases from V and 8 bases from J, with 11 bases in between. Germline V gene data show CDR1 as MNHEY and CDR2 as SVGAGI. The DNA of the CDR3 is TGTGCCAGCAGTTACTCCGGAGGGCCGGACATTCAGTACTTC. This sequence encodes CASSYSGGPDIQYF.

The V call is TRBV11-2, the J call TRBJ2-1; 11 bases are shared with TRBD1. With V trimmed by 3 bases and J by 2 bases, 3 bases remained unmatched. CDR3 size: 16 residues. Germline loops: CDR1 SGHAT, CDR2 FQNNGV. The CDR3 protein is CASSFPGQGAYNEQFF. Here the CDR3 DNA reads TGTGCCAGCAGCTTCCCGGGACAGGGGGCCTACAATGAGCAGTTCTTC.

The V call is TRBV15, the J call TRBJ2-7; D unclear. The CDR3 totals 13 residues. V was trimmed by 3 bases and J by 5 bases, leaving 11 bases between them. The V gene's germline CDR1 is LNHNV and CDR2 YYDKDF (reference sequence). CDR3 DNA: TGTGCCACCAGCAGGACCCGAGGCCACGAGCAGTACTTC. Encoded protein: CATSRTRGHEQYF.

This chain joins TRBV12-3 or TRBV12-4 and TRBJ2-1; 9 nucleotides align to TRBD2. The V gene end was trimmed by 3 bases and the J gene end by 6 bases; junction bases not matched to a gene: 3. CDR3 length equals 14 residues. The CDR3 region has the DNA TGTGCCAGCAGTTTCGTAGCGGGGGCCAATGAGCAGTTCTTC. It translates to CASSFVAGANEQFF.